The rows below give T cell receptor beta chains drawn from one sample of a study of blood T cell repertoires in COVID-19. Measured with immunoSEQ multiplex PCR; TCRdb has only the in-frame clones, and not every one. The repertoire holds roughly 99,000 clones, with roughly 90% as singletons. Sequencing was carried out using peripheral blood. The receptor source for this set is a man aged 40-50 years with active or convalescent COVID-19. Both conserved end residues are part of each CDR3. The D gene is left open where the match is weak. Clone size is not always given. Where it is, it says once, few, many or a class for expanded clones.

d_call,j_call,v_call,clone_size,cdr3_nt,cdr3_aa
TRBD2,TRBJ2-7,TRBV9,once,TGTGCCAGCAGCGTAGCCCTAAGAGCGGGAGATGGCGAGCAGTACTTC,CASSVALRAGDGEQYF
-,TRBJ1-1,TRBV7-9,-,TGTGCCAGCACCCGAGCGACCTCCCCTGAAGCTTTCTTT,CASTRATSPEAFF
-,TRBJ1-2,TRBV30,-,TGTGCCTGGAGCGCGGGTCCTAACTATGGCTACACCTTC,CAWSAGPNYGYTF
-,TRBJ2-5,TRBV6-6,-,TGTGCCAGCAGAGATACCACAGGTAGCCAAGAGACCCAGTACTTC,CASRDTTGSQETQYF
-,TRBJ1-5,TRBV7-8,once,TGTGCCAGCAGCTTAGGGGGGGGGCCTCAGCCCCAGCATTTT,CASSLGGGPQPQHF
-,TRBJ2-5,TRBV18,-,TGTGCCAGCTCACCCCTGGTGGGGCAACAAGAGACCCAGTACTTC,CASSPLVGQQETQYF
-,TRBJ2-7,TRBV28,-,TGTGCCAGCAGTCCGAATGGACTGATGAGCTCCTACGAGCAGTACTTC,CASSPNGLMSSYEQYF
TRBD2,TRBJ2-1,TRBV5-1,-,TGCGCCAGCAGCTTATCGGTGGGACTAGCGGGAGGTAAACAGGTGTACAATGAGCAGTTCTTC,CASSLSVGLAGGKQVYNEQFF
-,TRBJ2-3,TRBV10-1,-,TGCGCCAGCAGTGACTATCGGCGGAGGAGCACAGATACGCAGTATTTT,CASSDYRRRSTDTQYF
TRBD1,TRBJ2-7,TRBV28,-,TGTGCCAGCAGCCAGATAACGGCCGGGACAGGTAACTACGAGCAGTACTTC,CASSQITAGTGNYEQYF
-,TRBJ2-3,TRBV14,many,TGTGCCAGCAGCCAAGATGGCCTCACAGATACGCAGTATTTT,CASSQDGLTDTQYF
TRBD2,TRBJ2-1,TRBV30,-,TGTGCCTGGAGCTCGGGACTAGCGGGAGATTACAATGAGCAGTTCTTC,CAWSSGLAGDYNEQFF
TRBD1,TRBJ2-1,TRBV6-4,-,TGTGCCAGCAGTGTAAAGGGGGCAATTCCCAATGAGCAGTTCTTC,CASSVKGAIPNEQFF
-,TRBJ2-1,TRBV5-1,-,TGCGCCAGCAGGATCACCCGGACTTCAGTGGGGCAGTTCTTC,CASRITRTSVGQFF
TRBD1,TRBJ1-2,TRBV28,-,TGTGCCAGCAGTTTATCGGCAGGGGGCGCGAATCAGGGCTACACCTTC,CASSLSAGGANQGYTF
-,TRBJ1-6,TRBV6-6,-,TGTGCCAGCAGGTGGACAGATATTAATTCACCCCTCCACTTT,CASRWTDINSPLHF
TRBD1,TRBJ1-4,TRBV10-3,-,TGTGCCATCAGTGCCACCCTGACAGGGCATGAGGAAAAACTGTTTTTT,CAISATLTGHEEKLFF
-,TRBJ1-6,TRBV7-9,-,TGTGCCAGCAGCGGAGAACGTTCACCCCTCCACTTT,CASSGERSPLHF
-,TRBJ2-3,TRBV7-3,-,TGTGCCAGCAGCACAATGGGGGGGCGAGATACGCAGTATTTT,CASSTMGGRDTQYF
-,TRBJ2-1,TRBV10-3,-,TGTGCCATCAGTGCAAGCCTCTACAATGAGCAGTTCTTC,CAISASLYNEQFF
TRBD1,TRBJ1-2,TRBV3-1/TRBV3-2,-,TGTGCCAGCAGCCAACATCTAGGGACAGCTTATGGCTACACCTTC,CASSQHLGTAYGYTF
TRBD1,TRBJ1-2,TRBV30,-,TGTGCCTGGAGTGTGTTGCAGGGGGGCTATGGCTACACCTTC,CAWSVLQGGYGYTF
-,TRBJ1-2,TRBV7-8,-,TGTGCCAGCAGCTTAGTAGGAGGGCCTTATGGCTACACCTTC,CASSLVGGPYGYTF
-,TRBJ2-3,TRBV7-6,-,TGTGCCAGCAGCTTAGGACTACCCGGCACAGATACGCAGTATTTT,CASSLGLPGTDTQYF
-,TRBJ2-5,TRBV11-2,-,TGTGCCAGCAGCTTATTGATCGGAGGGGTGGAGACCCAGTACTTC,CASSLLIGGVETQYF
TRBD1,TRBJ1-2,TRBV30,-,TGTGCTTATGGACTGGGACAGGGGGTCTATGGCTACACCTTC,CAYGLGQGVYGYTF
TRBD1,TRBJ1-2,TRBV27,-,TGTGCCAGCAGTCCTCGACAGGGAATTAGCTATGGCTACACCTTC,CASSPRQGISYGYTF
-,TRBJ1-5,TRBV3-1/TRBV3-2,-,TGTGCCAGCAGCCAAGGCAGTTATAGCAATCAGCCCCAGCATTTT,CASSQGSYSNQPQHF
TRBD2,TRBJ2-1,TRBV9,-,TGTGCCAGCAGCCCCGGACTAGCGGTCTACAATGAGCAGTTCTTC,CASSPGLAVYNEQFF
TRBD1,TRBJ2-7,TRBV7-2,-,TGTGCCAGCAGTCCAGGGGGCCAGTACGAGCAGTACTTC,CASSPGGQYEQYF
TRBD2,TRBJ2-3,TRBV4-3,-,TGCGCCAGCAGCCGGCTAGCGGGAGCTGAAGATACGCAGTATTTT,CASSRLAGAEDTQYF
TRBD2,TRBJ2-7,TRBV5-1,-,TGCGCCAGCAGCATATGGGGACTAGCGGGGGGTAGCGACGAGCAGTACTTC,CASSIWGLAGGSDEQYF
TRBD2,TRBJ2-1,TRBV6-4,-,TGTGCCAGCAGTGAACGGGAGGGAGGCAATGAGCAGTTCTTC,CASSEREGGNEQFF
-,TRBJ1-1,TRBV7-3,-,TGTGCCAGCAGCTTACGGGGCAGGGGAAACACTGAAGCTTTCTTT,CASSLRGRGNTEAFF
-,TRBJ1-2,TRBV2,-,TGTGCCAGCAGACCTCAGGGAGGAGACTATGGCTACACCTTC,CASRPQGGDYGYTF
-,TRBJ1-5,TRBV18,-,TGTGCCAGCTCACCTCTAGAAGGGGGTCAGCCCCAGCATTTT,CASSPLEGGQPQHF
-,TRBJ1-5,TRBV6-5,-,TGTGCCAGCACCCACCTGACCGGAGTGTTTCAGCCCCAGCATTTT,CASTHLTGVFQPQHF
-,TRBJ1-2,TRBV30,-,TGTGCCTGGAGTGTATCGGTATATGGCTACACCTTC,CAWSVSVYGYTF
-,TRBJ1-1,TRBV14,-,TGTGCCAGCAGCCAATACCGACTGGACAGGAACACTGAAGCTTTCTTT,CASSQYRLDRNTEAFF
-,TRBJ1-6,TRBV7-2,-,TGTGCCAGCAGCCTTTTGACAGGAGCTTATAATTCACCCCTCCACTTT,CASSLLTGAYNSPLHF
-,TRBJ1-2,TRBV6-5,-,TGTGCCAGCAGTACCCAGGGGTACTATGGCTACACCTTC,CASSTQGYYGYTF
TRBD1,TRBJ1-2,TRBV24-1,-,TGTGCCACCAGTGATCCCTCTGACAGGGCTGGTGGCTACACCTTC,CATSDPSDRAGGYTF
-,TRBJ1-5,TRBV28,-,TGTGCCAGCAGTTTAATTGGGGGCAAACCGCCCCAGCATTTT,CASSLIGGKPPQHF
TRBD1,TRBJ1-3,TRBV5-1,-,TGCGCCAGCAGCCCCGGGACAGGAATGGGAAACACCATATATTTT,CASSPGTGMGNTIYF